This T cell receptor (beta chain) is from a study of post-analysis software for immune sequencing data. Study-level findings and limits: F-measure co-clustering was strong for batch-matched samples. Patients showed TRBV5-6, TRBV5-1 and TRBV20-1 among four to six TRBV segments more frequent than in controls.

On this clonotype itself: What it recognizes is unknown.

Unique molecular identifiers tagged the TCR beta cDNA libraries. TCRdb re-called the PCR reads through MiXCR, storing one row per CDR3 protein. This sample has some 370,000 distinct CDR3 sequences, with roughly 38% found just once. Germline V gene data show CDR1 as DFQATT and CDR2 as SNEGSKA (reference sequence). This CDR3 region has 18 residues. V trimming: 8 bases; J trimming: 0 bases; junction bases outside the gene matches: 15. The chain is built from TRBV20-1 and TRBJ2-1; 11 nucleotides line up with TRBD2. This TCR derives from a girl aged 5-17 years with multiple sclerosis. The material sequenced was blood. The CDR3 DNA reads as TGCAGTTTCTTCCCACTAGCGGGGGTTAGGAGCTCCTACAATGAGCAGTTCTTC. This codes for CSFFPLAGVRSSYNEQFF.